This TCR beta chain was recorded in a study of cytomegalovirus exposure and HLA in healthy donors. Study as a whole: A subsequent analysis reported that the roughly 120 validation repertoires were produced on the same platform that had also been used for the 500 to 700 first-cohort repertoires.

V lost 5 bases and J 1 base, leaving 17 bases between the germline ends. The CDR3 covers 16 residues. The V gene's germline CDR1 is SGHTA and CDR2 FQGNSA. Points from the study as a whole: A few chains tied to CMV proved CMV antigen-specific in vitro. Subsequent analysis revealed that first-cohort TCR clusters tended to co-occur in the 120 or so validation repertoires. Reports credit the classifier with highly specific, highly sensitive diagnosis of cytomegalovirus status.

Concerning this clone itself: Its cognate antigen is unknown.

Method: immunoSEQ multiplex PCR; TCRdb's copy keeps in-frame clones and lacks some. The sample lists approximately 80,000 clones, roughly 93% occurring once. This sequence originates from a woman in her 30s in good health and CMV-seronegative. Sequenced sample: PBMCs. The J gene is TRBJ1-2, the V gene TRBV7-2; D possibly corresponds to TRBD1 (5 bases). The CDR3 protein is CASSPGGGFVNYGYTF. For the CDR3, the DNA is TGTGCCAGCAGCCCGGGGGGTGGGTTCGTTAACTATGGCTACACCTTC.